Shown below are 6 T cell receptor beta chains from a single sample sequenced in a study of blood T cell repertoires in COVID-19. Sequencing used immunoSEQ multiplex PCR; TCRdb keeps in-frame clones, though not all of them. Of more than 80,000 clones listed, about 82% are singletons. Material for sequencing was peripheral blood. All receptors derive from a man aged 50 or older with active COVID-19.

The chain links TRBV30 to TRBJ2-1, with TRBD2 identical over 12 bases. The CDR3 extends over 15 amino acids. V shed 2 bases and J 7 bases; nucleotides not matched to a gene: 6. CDR1 and CDR2 (germline): GTSNPN, SVGIG (reference sequence). The CDR3 loop is CAWSRLAGVGNEQFF. CDR3 DNA sequence: TGTGCCTGGAGTCGACTAGCGGGAGTCGGTAATGAGCAGTTCTTC.

This clone was observed once. The V and J genes are TRBV20-1 and TRBJ1-1; TRBD1 matches at 12 bases. Per germline, CDR1 DFQATT and CDR2 SNEGSKA (reference sequence). V gave up 3 bases and J gave up 6 bases; unmatched junction bases: 5. CDR3 size: 14 residues. The CDR3: CSASTGQGAPEAFF. The CDR3 bases are TGCAGTGCTAGTACGGGACAGGGGGCCCCTGAAGCTTTCTTT.

The genes are TRBV5-4 and TRBJ2-7, with 8 bases aligning to TRBD2. The CDR3 is 14 amino acids. Germline-derived CDR1 and CDR2 are SGHNT and YYREEE (reference sequence). J lost 8 bases, V lost 0 bases, and 7 bases had no gene match. The CDR3 region is CASSLESGSRQQYF. CDR3 in DNA: TGTGCCAGCAGCTTGGAAAGCGGGAGTAGACAGCAGTACTTC.

The chain couples TRBV7-2 to TRBJ2-5, with 10 bases aligning to TRBD2. The V segment lost 2 bases and the J segment 2 bases; nucleotides outside the gene matches: 5. CDR3 length: 16 amino acids. Looked up from germline, CDR1 is SGHTA and CDR2 is FQGNSA. The CDR3 protein is CASSLRGLAVQETQYF. CDR3 bases: TGTGCCAGCAGCTTACGCGGACTAGCGGTACAAGAGACCCAGTACTTC.

The V and J genes are TRBV5-1 and TRBJ2-3, with TRBD2 matching 7 bases. V lost 1 base to trimming and J lost 2 bases; unmatched junction nucleotides: 7. Germline loops: CDR1 SGHRS, CDR2 YFSETQ. CDR3 size: 16 residues. The CDR3 bases are TGCGCCAGCAGCTTGAGGGAAGCGGGGCCCACAGATACGCAGTATTTT. Its translation is CASSLREAGPTDTQYF. The full variable domain, with the rest looked up from reference TRBV5-1 and TRBJ2-3, is KAGVTQTPRYLIKTRGQQVTLSCSPISGHRSVSWYQQTPGQGLQFLFEYFSETQRNKGNFPGRFSGRQFSNSRSEMNVSTLELGDSALYLCASSLREAGPTDTQYFGPGTRLTVL.

The chain is built from TRBV7-2 and TRBJ1-1; 10 bases map to TRBD1. Germline V lookup: CDR1 SGHTA, CDR2 FQGNSA. V was clipped by 0 bases and J by 5 bases; unmatched bases: 9. The CDR3 runs to 17 residues. For the CDR3, the DNA is TGTGCCAGCAGCTTAGCGGAGACAGGGGGCCGCGGAACTGAAGCTTTCTTT. Amino acid sequence: CASSLAETGGRGTEAFF. Combining the CDR3 with reference TRBV7-2 and TRBJ1-1 gives the whole variable domain GAGVSQSPSNKVTEKGKDVELRCDPISGHTALYWYRQSLGQGLEFLIYFQGNSAPDKSGLPSDRFSAERTGGSVSTLTIQRTQQEDSAVYLCASSLAETGGRGTEAFFGQGTRLTVV.